Below are 31 T cell receptor beta chains sequenced from a single sample in a study of liver allograft versus peripheral blood T cells (dated by TCRdb to 2018 to 2020). With regard to the full study: T cell receptor repertoires present within transplanted livers were compared with repertoires in the peripheral blood of liver transplant recipients.

Instrument on record: Illumina MiSeq. Using fastp trimming at Q25 and MiXCR clonotype assembly, TCRdb reanalyzed the public sequencing data and kept in-frame beta chains. Each entry is one CDR3 protein sequence, shown with its most common DNA and genes. The sample table holds 6,500 to 9,500 distinct CDR3 sequences, of which about a sixth were seen once. 1.1% to 1.5% of the sample is taken by the ten largest. The source is a human patient who had a liver transplant. Because of the transplant, the T cells may be the graft donor's rather than the patient's own.

Within the sample, this clonotype is medium-sized. The gene calls are TRBV7-9 and TRBJ1-3; 8 positions match TRBD1. The germline V gene encodes CDR1 SEHNR and CDR2 FQNEAQ (reference sequence). CDR3 length: 16 residues. V lost 0 bases, J lost 8 bases, and 9 bases stayed unmatched. CDR3 bases: TGTGCCAGCAGCTTAGCCCGGACAGGGATATGGGACACCATATATTTT. Its protein is CASSLARTGIWDTIYF.

By its share, this clonotype is medium-sized. The chain uses TRBV6-2 or TRBV6-3 and TRBJ1-1; 11 nucleotides line up with TRBD1. The CDR3 is made up of 16 amino acids. CDR1 MNHEY and CDR2 SVGEGT come from the germline V gene. V was pared by 0 bases and J by 4 bases, with 4 bases of the junction left unmatched. In DNA form, the CDR3 reads TGTGCCAGCAGTTACTCTATCGGGACAGGGGGCACTGAAGCTTTCTTT. It translates to CASSYSIGTGGTEAFF.

In this sample, this clonotype is medium-sized. This chain links TRBV15 with TRBJ1-2; no firm D call. The CDR3 runs to 13 residues. Germline CDR1 and CDR2: LNHNV and YYDKDF (reference sequence). Trimming stripped 0 bases from V and 4 bases from J, with 6 bases between. The CDR3 here is CATSRDYLYGYTF. In nucleotides, the CDR3 is TGTGCCACCAGCAGAGATTATCTCTATGGCTACACCTTC.

This clonotype is medium-sized in the sample. The CDR3: CASSPEVPNTEAFF. DNA for the CDR3: TGTGCCAGCTCACCAGAGGTCCCGAACACTGAAGCTTTCTTT. The V and J genes are TRBV18 and TRBJ1-1; D unclear. Trimming took 2 bases from V and 1 from J, leaving 8 bases between them. This CDR3 region has 14 residues. Looked up from germline, CDR1 is KGHSH and CDR2 is LQKENI.

This clonotype showed up many times. The rearrangement joins TRBV7-9 to TRBJ1-4; 8 bases are shared with TRBD1. V dropped 2 bases and J dropped 10; count of bases not matched to a gene: 6. CDR1 and CDR2 (germline): SEHNR, FQNEAQ (reference sequence). This CDR3 spans 14 amino acids. DNA of the CDR3: TGTGCCAGCAGCTTACTGATACAGGGGGGAAAACTGTTTTTT. This sequence encodes CASSLLIQGGKLFF. The variable domain in full, completed from reference TRBV7-9 and TRBJ1-4, reads DTGVSQNPRHKITKRGQNVTFRCDPISEHNRLYWYRQTLGQGPEFLTYFQNEAQLEKSRLLSDRFSAERPKGSFSTLEIQRTEQGDSAMYLCASSLLIQGGKLFFGSGTQLSVL.

This clonotype was found many times. The chain carries TRBV10-1 and TRBJ1-1; D ambiguous. Germline V gene lookup returns CDR1 WNHNN and CDR2 SYGVQD (reference sequence). The V gene lost 0 bases and the J gene lost 6 bases, with 11 bases spanning the gap. The CDR3 covers 14 residues. CDR3 loop: CASSESIGIAEAFF. CDR3 nucleotides: TGCGCCAGCAGTGAGTCAATAGGGATTGCTGAAGCTTTCTTT.

The genes are TRBV6-5 and TRBJ1-1; possible D gene TRBD1, 5 bases. The CDR3 loop spans 12 amino acids. From germline, CDR1 is MNHEY and CDR2 SVGAGI. Trimming left V 0 bases short and J 9 bases short, with 8 bases between. CDR3 in DNA: TGTGCCAGCAGTTACTCGATGGACAAAGCTTTCTTT. This gives the protein CASSYSMDKAFF.

J is TRBJ1-2 and V is TRBV20-1; D possibly corresponds to TRBD1 (6 bases). The germline V gene has CDR1 DFQATT and CDR2 SNEGSKA (reference sequence). V lost 5 bases and J 6 bases, leaving 22 bases between the germline ends. This CDR3 has 15 residues. This chain's CDR3 is CSAPTWGRLWNGYTF. CDR3 in DNA: TGCAGTGCTCCGACCTGGGGGCGCCTCTGGAATGGCTACACCTTC.

This clonotype was counted between two and nine times. J is TRBJ1-1 and V is TRBV28, with TRBD1 as a possible D gene (6 bases). The V end was cut by 7 bases, the J end by 12 bases, with 21 bases between. The length of the CDR3 is 13 residues. Looked up from germline, CDR1 is MDHEN and CDR2 is SYDVKM. The CDR3 nucleotides are TGTGCCAGCACGGGAGGGGGGTCGATCGAATCTTTCTTT. Protein: CASTGGGSIESFF.

This clonotype counts as medium-sized. J is TRBJ1-2 and V is TRBV18; D is unresolved. The germline CDR1 and CDR2 sequences are KGHSH and LQKENI. The V end lost 3 bases, the J end lost 4 bases, and 15 bases lay between the germline ends. This CDR3 is built from 15 residues. CDR3 coding DNA: TGTGCCAGCTCACCGGAAACCCTCCGGGCCTATGGCTACACCTTC. This encodes CASSPETLRAYGYTF.

On this clonotype: Germline is not matched at one junction end, which may reflect a read error. The chain combines TRBV12-3 or TRBV12-4 with TRBJ1-2; 9 bases match TRBD1. The CDR3 totals 11 residues. DNA of the CDR3: TGTGCCAGCAGCACTCCGGGACAGGGCGTCTTC. Its protein product is CASSTPGQGVF.

The chain combines TRBV27 with TRBJ2-2, with 8 bases identical to TRBD2. This CDR3 comprises 15 residues. Germline assignment: CDR1 MNHEY and CDR2 SMNVEV (reference sequence). V was pared by 6 bases and J by 3 bases, with 6 bases of the junction left unmatched. The DNA of the CDR3 is TGTGCCAGCAGCTCAAGCGGGAGATACACCGGGGAGCTGTTTTTT. Translation: CASSSSGRYTGELFF.

This clonotype occurred many times. The chain carries TRBV6-2 or TRBV6-3 and TRBJ2-7, with a weak D call TRBD1 (5 bases). CDR3 length: 14 residues. Germline V lookup: CDR1 MNHEY, CDR2 SVGEGT. The V and J ends lost 0 bases and 3 bases respectively, with 9 bases between them. This CDR3 is CASSYSSDSYEQYF. Written as DNA, the CDR3 is TGTGCCAGCAGTTACTCGAGCGACAGCTACGAGCAGTACTTC.

Within the sample, this clonotype is medium-sized (0.01 to 0.1%). This chain links TRBV7-2 with TRBJ1-4; possibly TRBD1 for D (6 bases). Between the trimmed V and J ends, which lost 5 bases and 7 bases, there was a span of 14 bases. The V gene's germline CDR1 is SGHTA and CDR2 FQGNSA. CDR3 length: 14 amino acids. The CDR3 loop is CASSPQGGAEKLFF. The CDR3 DNA follows: TGTGCCAGCAGCCCACAGGGAGGGGCTGAAAAACTGTTTTTT.

This clonotype was observed once. The chain couples TRBV20-1 to TRBJ2-3; the D is unclear. Germline loops: CDR1 DFQATT, CDR2 SNEGSKA (reference sequence). The CDR3 is 14 residues long. With 0 bases removed from V and 2 bases from J, the gap between germline ends came to 9 bases. The CDR3 sequence is CSAREGRYTDTQYF. DNA of the CDR3: TGCAGTGCTAGAGAAGGCAGGTACACAGATACGCAGTATTTT.

This rearrangement joins TRBV5-4 to TRBJ1-6; the match to TRBD1 covers 7 bases. Germline V gene data show CDR1 as SGHNT and CDR2 as YYREEE (reference sequence). This CDR3 contains 16 residues. V lost 4 bases and J lost 7; bases outside the gene matches: 11. CDR3 region: CASSRSSGTANSPLHF. The CDR3 nucleotides are TGTGCCAGCAGCCGTAGCTCCGGGACAGCCAATTCACCCCTCCACTTT.

This clonotype was seen more than once but under ten times. This rearrangement joins TRBV20-1 to TRBJ1-5; possibly TRBD1 for D (6 bases). The ends were cut back, 6 bases at V and 0 bases at J, with 12 bases in the middle. This CDR3 has 14 amino acids. Germline CDR1 and CDR2: DFQATT and SNEGSKA (reference sequence). The CDR3 bases are TGCAGTGCCTCACAGGGAAATAGCAATCAGCCCCAGCATTTT. Protein product: CSASQGNSNQPQHF.

This clonotype is medium-sized within its sample. The chain joins TRBV7-9 to TRBJ2-3, with TRBD2 matching 9 bases. The V gene end was trimmed by 1 base and the J gene end by 0 bases; junction bases not matched to a gene: 8. This CDR3 is 18 amino acids long. Germline lookup yields CDR1 SEHNR and CDR2 FQNEAQ (reference sequence). CDR3 residues: CASSLEASGEASTDTQYF. The CDR3 bases are TGTGCCAGCAGCTTAGAGGCTAGCGGGGAAGCTAGCACAGATACGCAGTATTTT.

This clonotype has more than one count but fewer than ten. This chain links TRBV10-2 with TRBJ1-2; D ambiguous. V gave up 4 bases and J gave up 2 bases, with 8 bases separating them. The CDR3 runs to 13 residues. Looked up from germline, CDR1 is WSHSY and CDR2 is SAAADI. The CDR3 is CASSAGPNYGYTF. DNA of the CDR3: TGCGCCAGCAGTGCCGGGCCGAACTATGGCTACACCTTC.

V is TRBV2 and J is TRBJ1-1, with 8 positions matching TRBD1. The ends lost 9 bases at V and 3 bases at J; junction bases unmatched: 3. The CDR3 spans 12 residues. Germline values: CDR1 SNHLY, CDR2 FYNNEI. The CDR3 loop is CASDRGYTEAFF. The CDR3 nucleotides are TGTGCCAGTGACAGGGGCTACACTGAAGCTTTCTTT.

The chain uses TRBV20-1 and TRBJ1-1; D may be TRBD1 (5 bases). This CDR3 contains 14 residues. CDR1 and CDR2 from the germline V gene are DFQATT and SNEGSKA (reference sequence). Trimming took off 3 bases at V and 5 bases at J, with 16 bases between the two ends. CDR3 loop: CSARRVGARTEAFF. The CDR3 DNA reads TGCAGTGCTAGGAGGGTTGGGGCGCGGACTGAAGCTTTCTTT.

By share, this clonotype ranks as medium-sized. The chain has TRBV7-2 and TRBJ1-2, with 8 bases matching TRBD1. CDR3 size: 13 residues. V dropped 7 bases and J dropped 4; count of bases not matched to a gene: 5. Germline V gene lookup returns CDR1 SGHTA and CDR2 FQGNSA. The DNA of the CDR3 is TGTGCCAGCACCACGGGGACAGGCTATGGCTACACCTTC. It encodes CASTTGTGYGYTF.

The chain has TRBV9 and TRBJ2-3; 9 bases align to TRBD2. From germline, CDR1 is SGDLS and CDR2 YYNGEE. Trimming removed 2 bases from V and 3 bases from J; junction bases left unmatched: 4. CDR3 length equals 15 residues. The CDR3 protein is CASSVSGLATDTQYF. CDR3 coding DNA: TGTGCCAGCAGCGTCTCCGGACTAGCGACAGATACGCAGTATTTT.

This clonotype is labeled as medium-sized (0.01 to 0.1%). The V and J genes are TRBV18 and TRBJ2-7, with a tentative D call TRBD1 (7 bases). Germline assignment: CDR1 KGHSH and CDR2 LQKENI. Trimming took off 4 bases at V and 6 bases at J, with 16 bases between the two ends. This CDR3 has 14 residues. CDR3 protein: CASSQLGQEGEQYF. Here the CDR3 DNA reads TGTGCCAGCTCACAATTAGGACAGGAGGGCGAGCAGTACTTC. The complete variable domain, with remaining parts taken from reference TRBV18 and TRBJ2-7, reads NAGVMQNPRHLVRRRGQEARLRCSPMKGHSHVYWYRQLPEEGLKFMVYLQKENIIDESGMPKERFSAEFPKEGPSILRIQQVVRGDSAAYFCASSQLGQEGEQYFGPGTRLTVT.

Note on this clonotype: A far larger clone is only one base removed, so a read error is likely. The DNA for the CDR3 is TGTGCCATCAGTTACTCGTTTAACAAAGTGGCCGCGACTTATGGCTACACCTTC. It encodes CAISYSFNKVAATYGYTF. The genes are TRBV10-3 and TRBJ1-2; unclear D gene. V shed 5 bases and J shed 5 bases, with 27 bases lying between them. The CDR3 loop spans 18 amino acids. Germline values: CDR1 ENHRY, CDR2 SYGVKD.

By share, this clonotype ranks as medium-sized. V is TRBV6-1 and J is TRBJ1-5; D gene unclear. Germline assignment: CDR1 MNHNS and CDR2 SASEGT. V shed 3 bases and J shed 1 base, with 7 bases lying between them. This CDR3 spans 14 amino acids. Here the CDR3 reads CASSEVLSNQPQHF. The DNA of the CDR3 is TGTGCCAGCAGTGAGGTACTGAGCAATCAGCCCCAGCATTTT.

This clonotype was found a few times. The chain joins TRBV20-1 to TRBJ2-5; 8 bases line up with TRBD2. Trimming removed 3 bases from V and 4 bases from J; junction bases left unmatched: 4. Per the germline V gene, CDR1 is DFQATT and CDR2 is SNEGSKA (reference sequence). The CDR3 is 13 amino acids. CDR3 amino acids: CSARLAGPETQYF. The CDR3 DNA reads as TGCAGTGCTAGGTTAGCGGGGCCAGAGACCCAGTACTTC.

This clonotype has a handful of counts. The chain joins TRBV7-9 to TRBJ1-5; TRBD1 matches 7 bases. The CDR3 is made up of 13 amino acids. Germline V gene sequence: CDR1 SEHNR, CDR2 FQNEAQ (reference sequence). V shed 5 bases, J shed 5 bases, and the junction held 3 bases outside the gene matches. CDR3 in amino acids: CASSQGEDQPQHF. CDR3 nucleotide sequence: TGTGCCAGCAGCCAGGGGGAGGATCAGCCCCAGCATTTT.

This clonotype was detected many times. The chain is built from TRBV6-1 and TRBJ1-2; 9 bases match TRBD1. With V trimmed by 1 base and J by 7 bases, 4 bases remained unmatched. The CDR3 has 14 residues. CDR1 and CDR2 (germline): MNHNS, SASEGT. The CDR3 protein is CASSEVQGAGGYTF. The CDR3 nucleotides are TGTGCCAGCAGTGAAGTACAGGGGGCTGGTGGCTACACCTTC.

In this sample, this clonotype turned up a few times. The chain employs TRBV15 and TRBJ1-4; no reliable D call. Trimming took 8 bases from V and 7 from J, leaving 11 bases between them. This CDR3 has 12 amino acids. In germline, CDR1 is LNHNV, CDR2 YYDKDF (reference sequence). CDR3 DNA: TGTGCCACCGCGGCCGGGGTTGAAAAACTGTTTTTT. This sequence encodes CATAAGVEKLFF.

By its share, this clonotype is medium-sized. The chain couples TRBV6-2 or TRBV6-3 to TRBJ1-6; TRBD1 is a possible D gene (5 bases). The CDR3 extends over 16 amino acids. Trimming took off 4 bases at V and 6 bases at J, with 16 bases between the two ends. Germline lookup yields CDR1 MNHEY and CDR2 SVGEGT. CDR3 nucleotide sequence: TGTGCCAGCAGTTGGCCCCCGGGACGGACTAATTCACCCCTCCACTTT. Protein product: CASSWPPGRTNSPLHF.